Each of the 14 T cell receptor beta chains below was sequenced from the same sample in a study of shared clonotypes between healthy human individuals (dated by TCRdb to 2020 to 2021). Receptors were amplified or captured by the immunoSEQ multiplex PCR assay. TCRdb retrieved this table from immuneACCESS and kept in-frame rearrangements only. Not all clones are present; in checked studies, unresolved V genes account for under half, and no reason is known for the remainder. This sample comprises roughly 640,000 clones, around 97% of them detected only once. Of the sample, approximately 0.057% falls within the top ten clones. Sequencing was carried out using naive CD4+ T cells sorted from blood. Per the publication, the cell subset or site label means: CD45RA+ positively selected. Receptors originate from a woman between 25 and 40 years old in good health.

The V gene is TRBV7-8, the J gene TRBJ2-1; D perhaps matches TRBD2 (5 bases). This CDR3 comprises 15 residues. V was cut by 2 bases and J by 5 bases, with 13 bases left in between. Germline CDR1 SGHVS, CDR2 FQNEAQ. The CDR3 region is CASSLFEGRHNEQFF. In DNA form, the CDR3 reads TGTGCCAGCAGCTTATTTGAGGGAAGACACAATGAGCAGTTCTTC.

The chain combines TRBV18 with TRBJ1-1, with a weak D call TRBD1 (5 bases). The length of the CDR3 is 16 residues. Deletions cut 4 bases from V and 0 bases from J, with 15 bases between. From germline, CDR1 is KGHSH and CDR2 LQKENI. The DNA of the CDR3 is TGTGCCAGCTCACTCTCCGGGACGGAAATGAACACTGAAGCTTTCTTT. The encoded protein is CASSLSGTEMNTEAFF.

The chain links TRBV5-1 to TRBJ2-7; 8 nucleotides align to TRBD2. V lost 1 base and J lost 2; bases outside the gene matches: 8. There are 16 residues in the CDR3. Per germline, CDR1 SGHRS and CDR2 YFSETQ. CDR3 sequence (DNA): TGCGCCAGCAGCTTGACGGCGGGAGGACCCCCCTACGAGCAGTACTTC. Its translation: CASSLTAGGPPYEQYF.

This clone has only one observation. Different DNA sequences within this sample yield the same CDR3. The CDR3 sequence is CSARGGTEAFF. DNA for the CDR3: TGCAGTGCTAGAGGAGGTACTGAAGCTTTCTTT. V usage is TRBV20-1 and J usage is TRBJ1-1; D unclear. Per germline, CDR1 DFQATT and CDR2 SNEGSKA (reference sequence). The CDR3 is made up of 11 amino acids. Trimming took off 1 base at V and 5 bases at J, with 5 bases between the two ends.

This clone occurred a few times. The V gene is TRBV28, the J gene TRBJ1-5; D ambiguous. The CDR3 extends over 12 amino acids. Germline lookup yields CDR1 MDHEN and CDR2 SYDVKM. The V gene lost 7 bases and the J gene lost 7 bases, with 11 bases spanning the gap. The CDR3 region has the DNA TGTGCCAGCACCACCAATGGGCAGCCCCAGCATTTT. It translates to CASTTNGQPQHF. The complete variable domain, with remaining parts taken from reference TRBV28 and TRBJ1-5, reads DVKVTQSSRYLVKRTGEKVFLECVQDMDHENMFWYRQDPGLGLRLIYFSYDVKMKEKGDIPEGYSVSREKKERFSLILESASTNQTSMYLCASTTNGQPQHFGDGTRLSIL.

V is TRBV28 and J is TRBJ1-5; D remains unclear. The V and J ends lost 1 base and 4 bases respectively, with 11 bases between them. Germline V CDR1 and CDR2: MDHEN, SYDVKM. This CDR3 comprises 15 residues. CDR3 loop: CASSLSGPGNQPQHF. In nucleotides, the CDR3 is TGTGCCAGCAGTTTATCCGGGCCCGGGAATCAGCCCCAGCATTTT.

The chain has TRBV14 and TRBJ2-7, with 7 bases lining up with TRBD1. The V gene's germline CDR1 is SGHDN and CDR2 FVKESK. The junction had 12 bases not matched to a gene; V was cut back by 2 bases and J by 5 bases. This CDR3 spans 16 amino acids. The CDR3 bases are TGTGCCAGCAGCCAATGGGACCCAGGGGGTAGGGACGAGCAGTACTTC. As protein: CASSQWDPGGRDEQYF.

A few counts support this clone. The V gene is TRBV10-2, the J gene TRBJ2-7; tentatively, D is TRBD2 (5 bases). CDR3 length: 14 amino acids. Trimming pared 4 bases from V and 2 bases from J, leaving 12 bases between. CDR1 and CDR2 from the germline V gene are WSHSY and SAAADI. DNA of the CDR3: TGCGCCAGCAGTGCTTTGGTGGGAGCCTACGAGCAGTACTTC. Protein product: CASSALVGAYEQYF.

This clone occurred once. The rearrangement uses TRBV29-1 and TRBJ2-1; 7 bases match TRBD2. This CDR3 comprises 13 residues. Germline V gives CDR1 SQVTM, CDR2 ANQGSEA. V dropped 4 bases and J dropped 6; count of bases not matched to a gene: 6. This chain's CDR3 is CSVGPGGGNEQFF. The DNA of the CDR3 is TGCAGCGTTGGGCCGGGGGGTGGCAATGAGCAGTTCTTC.

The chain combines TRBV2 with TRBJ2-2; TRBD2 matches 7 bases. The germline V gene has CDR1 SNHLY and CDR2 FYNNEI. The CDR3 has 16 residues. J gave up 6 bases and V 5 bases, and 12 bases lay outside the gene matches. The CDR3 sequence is CASSLSTGLVAGELFF. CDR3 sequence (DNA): TGTGCCAGCAGTCTAAGTACAGGACTAGTTGCCGGGGAGCTGTTTTTT.

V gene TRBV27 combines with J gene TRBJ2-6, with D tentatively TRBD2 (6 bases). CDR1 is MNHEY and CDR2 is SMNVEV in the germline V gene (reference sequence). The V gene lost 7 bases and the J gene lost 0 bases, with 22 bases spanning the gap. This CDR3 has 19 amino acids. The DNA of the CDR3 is TGTGCCAGCACTCAAAAGCGAGGGACTCCGAGCTCTGGGGCCAACGTCCTGACTTTC. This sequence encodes CASTQKRGTPSSGANVLTF.

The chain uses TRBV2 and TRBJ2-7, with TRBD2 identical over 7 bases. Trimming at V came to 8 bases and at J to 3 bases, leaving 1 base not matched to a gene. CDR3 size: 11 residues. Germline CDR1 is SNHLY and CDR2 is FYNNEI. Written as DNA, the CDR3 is TGTGCCAGCGCGGGGGACTACGAGCAGTACTTC. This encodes CASAGDYEQYF.

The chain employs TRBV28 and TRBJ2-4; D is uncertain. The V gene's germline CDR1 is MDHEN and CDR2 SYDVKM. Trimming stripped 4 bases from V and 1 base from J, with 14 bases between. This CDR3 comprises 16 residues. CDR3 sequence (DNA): TGTGCCAGCAGTTCTGCCGGGCAGACGGCCAAAAACATTCAGTACTTC. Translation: CASSSAGQTAKNIQYF.

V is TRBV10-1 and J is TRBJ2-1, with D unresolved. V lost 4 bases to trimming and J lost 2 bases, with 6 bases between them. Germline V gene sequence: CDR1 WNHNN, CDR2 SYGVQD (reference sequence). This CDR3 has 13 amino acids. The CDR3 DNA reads TGCGCCAGCAGTGGCGGCCCCTACAATGAGCAGTTCTTC. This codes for CASSGGPYNEQFF.